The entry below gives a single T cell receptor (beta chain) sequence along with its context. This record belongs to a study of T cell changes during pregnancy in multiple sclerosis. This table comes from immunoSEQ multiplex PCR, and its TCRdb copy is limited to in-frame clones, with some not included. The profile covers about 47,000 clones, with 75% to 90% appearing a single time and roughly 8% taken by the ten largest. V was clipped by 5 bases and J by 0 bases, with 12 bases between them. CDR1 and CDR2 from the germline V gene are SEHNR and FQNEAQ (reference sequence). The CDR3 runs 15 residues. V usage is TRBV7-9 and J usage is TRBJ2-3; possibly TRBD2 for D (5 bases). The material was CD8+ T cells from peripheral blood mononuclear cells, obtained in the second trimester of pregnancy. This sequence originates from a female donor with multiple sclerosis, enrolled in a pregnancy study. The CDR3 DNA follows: TGTGCCAGCAGCCCCCCGGGGTTGAGCACAGATACGCAGTATTTT. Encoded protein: CASSPPGLSTDTQYF. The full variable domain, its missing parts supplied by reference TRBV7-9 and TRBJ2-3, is DTGVSQNPRHKITKRGQNVTFRCDPISEHNRLYWYRQTLGQGPEFLTYFQNEAQLEKSRLLSDRFSAERPKGSFSTLEIQRTEQGDSAMYLCASSPPGLSTDTQYFGPGTRLTVL.